This entry lists 19 T cell receptor beta chains sequenced from one sample in a study of blood T cell repertoires in COVID-19. Generated by immunoSEQ multiplex PCR, the TCRdb table keeps only in-frame clones and is missing some. The data hold 25,000 to 35,000 clones, with approximately 81% observed a single time. Sequencing was carried out using peripheral blood. These receptors all come from a woman aged 55-70 years with acute or convalescent COVID-19.

The CDR3 region is CASSPRPTVNEKLFF. CDR3 DNA sequence: TGTGCCAGCAGCCCCCGCCCTACAGTAAATGAAAAACTGTTTTTT. The genes are TRBV5-5 and TRBJ1-4; D uncertain. Germline V gene lookup returns CDR1 SGHKS and CDR2 YYEKEE (reference sequence). The V gene lost 4 bases and the J gene lost 5 bases, with 15 bases spanning the gap. The CDR3 length is 15 residues.

The chain is built from TRBV10-1 and TRBJ2-3; no firm D call. The germline V gene encodes CDR1 WNHNN and CDR2 SYGVQD (reference sequence). Trimming took 4 bases from V and 1 from J, leaving 9 bases between them. CDR3 size: 14 residues. The CDR3 DNA reads TGCGCCAGCAGTGGCCCACGGGGCACAGATACGCAGTATTTT. It is translated as CASSGPRGTDTQYF.

The V call is TRBV20-1, the J call TRBJ2-1; tentatively, D is TRBD2 (7 bases). The CDR3 is 14 residues long. Per the germline V gene, CDR1 is DFQATT and CDR2 is SNEGSKA (reference sequence). Deletions cut 3 bases from V and 7 bases from J, with 16 bases between. In DNA form, the CDR3 reads TGCAGTGCTAGTCTAGGGGGGGGGCGGAATGAGCAGTTCTTC. This encodes CSASLGGGRNEQFF.

This sequence joins TRBV6-5 and TRBJ2-7; TRBD2 aligns across 7 bases. The J segment lost 10 bases and the V segment lost 0 bases, leaving 9 bases of the junction unmatched. The CDR3 consists of 14 residues. Per the germline V gene, CDR1 is MNHEY and CDR2 is SVGAGI. CDR3 residues: CASSYSKVGGEQYF. CDR3 bases: TGTGCCAGCAGTTACTCGAAGGTGGGGGGGGAACAGTACTTC.

This chain connects TRBV29-1 to TRBJ1-1, with D possibly being TRBD1 (6 bases). V gave up 6 bases and J gave up 0 bases, with 20 bases separating them. The germline gives CDR1 SQVTM, CDR2 ANQGSEA. This CDR3 has 16 residues. The CDR3 coding sequence is TGCAGCGTCCCCCGAGGGGGGGGCCGGGTGAACACTGAAGCTTTCTTT. Translation: CSVPRGGGRVNTEAFF.

The table lists this clone with a few counts. The genes are TRBV10-1 and TRBJ1-4, with D tentatively TRBD1 (6 bases). Trimming took off 0 bases at V and 5 bases at J, with 7 bases between the two ends. The CDR3 runs 14 residues. Germline V lookup: CDR1 WNHNN, CDR2 SYGVQD (reference sequence). DNA for the CDR3: TGCGCCAGCAGTGAGTCAACAGGGAATGAAAAACTGTTTTTT. Translated: CASSESTGNEKLFF.

This rearrangement joins TRBV14 to TRBJ1-6; no clear D gene. Germline V gene lookup returns CDR1 SGHDN and CDR2 FVKESK. The CDR3 covers 12 residues. Trimming shortened V by 4 bases and J by 10 bases, and 8 bases separated the two germline ends. The CDR3 nucleotides read TGTGCCAGCAGCCCAACAAAATCACCCCTCCACTTT. Amino acids: CASSPTKSPLHF.

The rearrangement uses TRBV19 and TRBJ1-5, with a possible D match to TRBD1 (5 bases). V lost 6 bases and J 5 bases, leaving 11 bases between the germline ends. The length of the CDR3 is 13 residues. Per the germline V gene, CDR1 is LNHDA and CDR2 is SQIVND (reference sequence). The CDR3 DNA reads as TGTGCCAGTAGGGACCAGGGTTATCAGCCCCAGCATTTT. It codes for CASRDQGYQPQHF. Together with reference TRBV19 and TRBJ1-5, the CDR3 gives the full variable domain: DGGITQSPKYLFRKEGQNVTLSCEQNLNHDAMYWYRQDPGQGLRLIYYSQIVNDFQKGDIAEGYSVSREKKESFPLTVTSAQKNPTAFYLCASRDQGYQPQHFGDGTRLSIL.

This chain joins TRBV6-6 and TRBJ2-7; tentative D call: TRBD2 (6 bases). The CDR3 is made up of 14 amino acids. CDR1 MNHNY and CDR2 SVGAGI come from the germline V gene (reference sequence). Trimming pared 8 bases from V and 3 bases from J, leaving 17 bases between. CDR3 sequence reads: CASAPSGQNYEQYF. The CDR3 bases are TGTGCCAGCGCCCCCAGCGGGCAAAACTACGAGCAGTACTTC.

The CDR3 sequence: CASRVRGLKNTEAFF. CDR3 bases: TGTGCCAGCAGGGTACGGGGACTGAAGAACACTGAAGCTTTCTTT. V and J are TRBV2 and TRBJ1-1; the D gene is possibly TRBD1 (5 bases). The CDR3 covers 15 residues. The V gene lost 6 bases and the J gene lost 1 base, with 15 bases spanning the gap. Germline V CDR1 and CDR2: SNHLY, FYNNEI.

Only a few counts were recorded for this clone. The chain carries TRBV19 and TRBJ1-1; D is unresolved. The CDR3 spans 14 residues. Trimming stripped 4 bases from V and 4 bases from J, with 13 bases between. The V gene's germline CDR1 is LNHDA and CDR2 SQIVND (reference sequence). The CDR3: CASSTGRGGTEAFF. The CDR3 DNA reads as TGTGCCAGTAGTACCGGACGAGGAGGCACTGAAGCTTTCTTT.

The rearrangement joins TRBV3-1 (or the pseudogene TRBV3-2) to TRBJ2-7; TRBD1 matches 9 bases. V dropped 4 bases and J dropped 4; count of bases not matched to a gene: 8. The CDR3 consists of 15 residues. Per germline, CDR1 LGHDT and CDR2 YNNKEL (reference sequence). CDR3 coding DNA: TGTGCCAGCAGCCGCCAGACAGGGGGAGGGTACGAGCAGTACTTC. Its translation: CASSRQTGGGYEQYF.

The chain couples TRBV7-2 to TRBJ2-7; D might be TRBD1 (5 bases). Germline assignment: CDR1 SGHTA and CDR2 FQGNSA. This CDR3 region has 14 residues. V lost 3 bases and J 6 bases, leaving 15 bases between the germline ends. CDR3 nucleotides: TGTGCCAGCAGCTTCGCAGGGATCGGCGGCGAGCAGTACTTC. It is translated as CASSFAGIGGEQYF.

Turning to this clone: No DNA is shown, since the ends of the CDR3 on it are uncertain; the CDR3 is the one TCRdb lists. The chain links TRBV21-1 to TRBJ1-1; the table gives TRBD1 as D, unverified against the DNA. TRBV21-1 is labeled a pseudogene. Termini included, the CDR3 measures 18 amino acids. The CDR3 reads CASSNFGQGAIVGTEAFF.

This chain uses TRBV9 with TRBJ2-1, with D maybe TRBD1 (5 bases). Trimming left V 2 bases short and J 4 bases short, with 13 bases between. Germline CDR1 reads SGDLS; CDR2 reads YYNGEE. CDR3 size: 15 residues. The CDR3 sequence is CASSVADRPYNEQFF. The DNA of the CDR3 is TGTGCCAGCAGCGTCGCTGACAGACCGTACAATGAGCAGTTCTTC.

The V call is TRBV9, the J call TRBJ1-3; weak D call: TRBD1 (5 bases). The CDR3 length is 15 residues. Trimming took off 2 bases at V and 3 bases at J, with 12 bases between the two ends. Germline CDR1 reads SGDLS; CDR2 reads YYNGEE. CDR3 coding DNA: TGTGCCAGCAGCGTGGGGCGGATGATTGGAAACACCATATATTTT. It codes for CASSVGRMIGNTIYF.

The chain joins TRBV7-9 to TRBJ1-6, with D uncertain. The CDR3 is 13 residues long. V gave up 2 bases and J gave up 8 bases, with 7 bases separating them. Germline CDR1 reads SEHNR; CDR2 reads FQNEAQ (reference sequence). Here the CDR3 reads CASSLSADSPLHF. DNA for the CDR3: TGTGCCAGCAGCTTATCTGCGGATTCACCCCTCCACTTT.

The V call is TRBV20-1, the J call TRBJ2-1, with TRBD1 identical over 7 bases. V trimming: 3 bases; J trimming: 0 bases; junction bases outside the gene matches: 5. Per the germline V gene, CDR1 is DFQATT and CDR2 is SNEGSKA (reference sequence). This CDR3 region has 15 residues. The CDR3 DNA follows: TGCAGTGCTAGTAAGGGGGCCAGCTCCTACAATGAGCAGTTCTTC. As protein: CSASKGASSYNEQFF.

The chain uses TRBV7-2 and TRBJ1-3; D unresolved. Trimming shortened V by 4 bases and J by 6 bases, and 13 bases separated the two germline ends. Germline CDR1 and CDR2: SGHTA and FQGNSA. This CDR3 is 14 amino acids long. As DNA, the CDR3 is TGTGCCAGCAGCTCTAGCTGGACTGCAAACACCATATATTTT. This translates into CASSSSWTANTIYF.